This T cell receptor (beta chain) is from a study of Ad26.COV2.S vaccination and SARS-CoV-2 variants. Background on the study: The COV1001 Ad26.COV2.S trial arm included the donor. Intramuscular Ad26.COV2.S at 5x10^10 or 1x10^11 viral particles.

Germline-derived CDR1 and CDR2 are SGHRS and YFSETQ. The CDR3 sequence is 15 residues long. Deletions cut 5 bases from V and 4 bases from J, with 18 bases between. Treatment meaning: approximately 18 received Ad26.COV2.S at low or high dose, single or two shots; 5 received placebo; per-sample allocation not given. Specimens were obtained on day 63 following the first vaccine or placebo injection. Wuhan-strain SARS-CoV-2 spike was expressed by the Ad26 vector that made up the vaccine. The assay was immunoSEQ multiplex PCR, and TCRdb's table has in-frame clones only and misses some. The sample lists about 400,000 clones, 80% to 90% occurring once.

This sequence was found in a person between 18 and 65 years old who received the Ad26.COV2.S COVID-19 vaccine or a placebo. The rearrangement uses TRBV5-1 and TRBJ1-1; a possible D gene is TRBD1 (6 bases). The sequencing here drew on peripheral blood, taken in a trial of Ad26.COV2.S vaccine versus placebo. The CDR3 DNA reads as TGCGCCAGCAGTCTTGCAGGGGCGAGGAGCACTGAAGCTTTCTTT. Encoded protein: CASSLAGARSTEAFF.